The present T cell receptor beta chain was sequenced within a study of T cell repertoires in cytomegalovirus infection (dated by TCRdb to the late 2010s). Study-wide context: Because public TCR beta signatures pointed to carriage of CMV infection together with the matching HLA type, the HLA type of each donor mattered for the analysis. The investigation overall reported the following: Cumulative frequency of public TCR beta family members discriminated carriers of CMV infection plus the relevant HLA type in this cohort and an independent approximately 350-donor cohort. The ex vivo response was dominated by HLA-C-restricted CMV-specific TCR beta clonotypes, which also provided the single most frequent clonotype in two of eight donors.

The sequencer listed for this sample is Illumina HiSeq 1500. TCRdb trimmed public reads at Q25 via fastp, called clones via MiXCR and kept in-frame beta chains. A single entry per CDR3 protein holds the most common genes and DNA from its merged rows. The sample includes some 680,000 distinct CDR3 sequences, with roughly 36% observed a single time. Jointly, the top ten make up 2.8% of the sample. This clonotype was seen repeatedly, ten times or more. Its antigen is unknown. Base-call qualities are not available, and no considerably larger clone is one nucleotide away. The CDR3 holds 13 amino acids from the cysteine to the phenylalanine. The entry retains the CDR3 DNA only, 39 bases that are in frame from base 1. V and J are truncated by 0 bases and 8 bases respectively, leaving an intervening sequence of 8 bases.

This chain is built from TRBV12-3 or TRBV12-4 and TRBJ2-1, with the D gene not clear enough to name. What was sequenced was PBMCs. The sequence was collected from a human donor in good health (CMV status not recorded). Some clones in this sample may be carry-over from other donors' samples. The CDR3 corresponds to CASSLAVAYEQFF. Here is the DNA: TGTGCCAGCAGTTTAGCCGTAGCCTATGAGCAGTTCTTC.